A single sample gave rise to the 2 T cell receptor beta chains below, sequenced in a study of PD-1 blockade in classical Hodgkin lymphoma. Each and every patient relapsed after autologous stem cell transplantation, and patients got differing brentuximab vedotin exposure. PBMCs were thawed, and CD8+ T cells were then isolated from them by magnetic negative selection. Using immunoSEQ multiplex PCR, the repertoire was profiled, and TCRdb retains in-frame clones only, with some absent. This sample has about 12,000 clones, with almost 85% found just once. Material: CD8+ T cells from blood, obtained at baseline. These receptor sequences come from a human donor with classical Hodgkin lymphoma.

V and J are TRBV27 and TRBJ2-3; D is undetermined. Germline assignment: CDR1 MNHEY and CDR2 SMNVEV (reference sequence). V gave up 2 bases and J gave up 0 bases, with 15 bases separating them. This CDR3 spans 17 amino acids. The DNA of the CDR3 is TGTGCCAGCAGTTTAACCCCCCAGGATTCTAGCACAGATACGCAGTATTTT. This translates into CASSLTPQDSSTDTQYF.

The table lists this clone with a few counts. This chain links TRBV5-1 with TRBJ2-7; no clear D. Germline V gene data show CDR1 as SGHRS and CDR2 as YFSETQ. The CDR3 consists of 11 residues. V lost 0 bases and J lost 6, with 4 bases in between. The CDR3 spells CASSLGPEQYF. As DNA, the CDR3 is TGCGCCAGCAGCTTGGGACCCGAGCAGTACTTC.